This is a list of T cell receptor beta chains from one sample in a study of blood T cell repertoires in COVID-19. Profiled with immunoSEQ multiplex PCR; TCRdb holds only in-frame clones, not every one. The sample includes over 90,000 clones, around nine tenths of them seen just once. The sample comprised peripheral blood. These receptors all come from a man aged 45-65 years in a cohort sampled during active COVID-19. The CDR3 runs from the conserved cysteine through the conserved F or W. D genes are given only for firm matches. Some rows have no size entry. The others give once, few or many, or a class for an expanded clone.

CDR3nt: TGTGCCAGTAGTCTCAGGGGCAGGGAAGCTGAAGCTTTCTTT
CDR3aa: CASSLRGREAEAFF
j_gene: TRBJ1-1
abundance: -
d_gene: -
v_gene: TRBV19

CDR3nt: TGTGCCAGCAGTCCCGCAGGGCAGGCGTACTCCTACGAGCAGTACTTC
CDR3aa: CASSPAGQAYSYEQYF
j_gene: TRBJ2-7
abundance: -
d_gene: -
v_gene: TRBV6-2/TRBV6-3

CDR3nt: TGTGCCAGCAGTCCCCAGGACAGACACTATGGCTACACCTTC
CDR3aa: CASSPQDRHYGYTF
j_gene: TRBJ1-2
abundance: -
d_gene: -
v_gene: TRBV28

CDR3nt: TGTGCCAGCTCACCGTACAGGGTGGACGGCACTGAAGCTTTCTTT
CDR3aa: CASSPYRVDGTEAFF
j_gene: TRBJ1-1
abundance: -
d_gene: -
v_gene: TRBV18

CDR3nt: TGTGCCAGCAGCTTAGACAGCACTAATGAAAAACTGTTTTTT
CDR3aa: CASSLDSTNEKLFF
j_gene: TRBJ1-4
abundance: few
d_gene: -
v_gene: TRBV7-9

CDR3nt: TGTGCCAGCAGTGAATCCGGGTCCGAGGGTGGCCTTGGGGAAGCTTTCTTT
CDR3aa: CASSESGSEGGLGEAFF
j_gene: TRBJ1-1
abundance: -
d_gene: -
v_gene: TRBV25-1

CDR3nt: TGTGCCAGCACCTTCGGTGCTGAGCAGTTCTTC
CDR3aa: CASTFGAEQFF
j_gene: TRBJ2-1
abundance: -
d_gene: -
v_gene: TRBV7-8

CDR3nt: TGTGCCAGCAGGGGACTAGCCTACAATGAGCAGTTCTTC
CDR3aa: CASRGLAYNEQFF
j_gene: TRBJ2-1
abundance: -
d_gene: TRBD2
v_gene: TRBV19

CDR3nt: TGTGCCAGCAGCCTCCAAGAGACCCAGTACTTC
CDR3aa: CASSLQETQYF
j_gene: TRBJ2-5
abundance: -
d_gene: -
v_gene: TRBV11-3

CDR3nt: TGTGCCAGCAGCTTAGTGGGACATTCGAACACCGGGGAGCTGTTTTTT
CDR3aa: CASSLVGHSNTGELFF
j_gene: TRBJ2-2
abundance: -
d_gene: -
v_gene: TRBV7-2

CDR3nt: TGCGCCAGCAGCTGGGACGGGCAGGGGGGACCGGCGAACACCGGGGAGCTGTTTTTT
CDR3aa: CASSWDGQGGPANTGELFF
j_gene: TRBJ2-2
abundance: -
d_gene: -
v_gene: TRBV5-1

CDR3nt: TGTGCCAGCAGCTTATCGTCGAGCAATCAGCCCCAGCATTTT
CDR3aa: CASSLSSSNQPQHF
j_gene: TRBJ1-5
abundance: -
d_gene: -
v_gene: TRBV11-2

CDR3nt: TGCGCCAGCAGCCAAGAGAGGGGGGCTAGCGGGGTGAGCACAGATACGCAGTATTTT
CDR3aa: CASSQERGASGVSTDTQYF
j_gene: TRBJ2-3
abundance: -
d_gene: TRBD2
v_gene: TRBV4-1

CDR3nt: TGTGCCAGCAGCCGGAGGACAGGAGTCTCTGGAAACACCATATATTTT
CDR3aa: CASSRRTGVSGNTIYF
j_gene: TRBJ1-3
abundance: -
d_gene: TRBD1
v_gene: TRBV11-2